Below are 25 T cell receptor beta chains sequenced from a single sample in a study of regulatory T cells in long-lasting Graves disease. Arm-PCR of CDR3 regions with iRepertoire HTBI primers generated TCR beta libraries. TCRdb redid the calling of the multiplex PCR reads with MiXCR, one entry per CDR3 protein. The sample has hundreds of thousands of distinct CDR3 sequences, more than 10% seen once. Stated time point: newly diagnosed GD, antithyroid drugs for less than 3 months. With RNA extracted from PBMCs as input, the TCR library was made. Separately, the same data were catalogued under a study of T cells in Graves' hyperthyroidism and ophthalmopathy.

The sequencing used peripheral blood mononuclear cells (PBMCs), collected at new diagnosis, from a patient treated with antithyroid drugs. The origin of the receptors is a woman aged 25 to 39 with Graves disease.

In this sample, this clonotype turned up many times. In nucleotides, the CDR3 is TGTGCCAGCAGCCCCATTTACACCGGGGAGCTGTTTTTT. Protein sequence: CASSPIYTGELFF. V usage is TRBV27 and J usage is TRBJ2-2, with unresolved D. The CDR3 is 13 amino acids. The V gene lost 6 bases and the J gene lost 3 bases, with 8 bases spanning the gap. Looked up from germline, CDR1 is MNHEY and CDR2 is SMNVEV (reference sequence).

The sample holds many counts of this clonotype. The CDR3 loop is CAIEGGTSPYNEQFF. CDR3 DNA sequence: TGTGCCATCGAGGGGGGGACTTCACCCTACAATGAGCAGTTCTTC. This sequence joins TRBV2 and TRBJ2-1; TRBD2 might be the D (7 bases). CDR3 length: 15 residues. Germline V CDR1 and CDR2: SNHLY, FYNNEI. V gave up 10 bases and J gave up 2 bases, with 18 bases separating them. Using reference TRBV2 and TRBJ2-1 for the parts outside the CDR3, the full variable domain is EPEVTQTPSHQVTQMGQEVILRCVPISNHLYFYWYRQILGQKVEFLVSFYNNEISEKSEIFDDQFSVERPDGSNFTLKIRSTKLEDSAMYFCAIEGGTSPYNEQFFGPGTRLTVL.

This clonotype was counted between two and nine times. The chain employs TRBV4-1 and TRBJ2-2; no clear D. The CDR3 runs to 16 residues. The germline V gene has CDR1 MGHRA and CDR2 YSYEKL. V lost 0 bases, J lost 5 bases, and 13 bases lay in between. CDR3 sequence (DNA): TGCGCCAGCAGCCAAGATTCGATAGTCCCTACCGGGGAGCTGTTTTTT. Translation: CASSQDSIVPTGELFF.

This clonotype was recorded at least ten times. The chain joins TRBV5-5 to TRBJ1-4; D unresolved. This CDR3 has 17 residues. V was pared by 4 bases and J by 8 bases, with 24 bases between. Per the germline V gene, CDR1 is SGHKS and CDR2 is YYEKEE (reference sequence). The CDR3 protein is CASSPLRYGVLEEKLFF. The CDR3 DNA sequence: TGTGCCAGCAGCCCGCTGAGGTATGGAGTATTAGAAGAAAAACTGTTTTTT. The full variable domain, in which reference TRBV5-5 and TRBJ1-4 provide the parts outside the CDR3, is DAGVTQSPTHLIKTRGQQVTLRCSPISGHKSVSWYQQVLGQGPQFIFQYYEKEERGRGNFPDRFSARQFPNYSSELNVNALLLGDSALYLCASSPLRYGVLEEKLFFGSGTQLSVL.

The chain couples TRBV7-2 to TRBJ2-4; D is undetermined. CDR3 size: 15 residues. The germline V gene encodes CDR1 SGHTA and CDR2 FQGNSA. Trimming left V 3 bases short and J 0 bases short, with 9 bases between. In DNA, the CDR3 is TGTGCCAGCAGCTTTAGGGTTTTAGCCAAAAACATTCAGTACTTC. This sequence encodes CASSFRVLAKNIQYF.

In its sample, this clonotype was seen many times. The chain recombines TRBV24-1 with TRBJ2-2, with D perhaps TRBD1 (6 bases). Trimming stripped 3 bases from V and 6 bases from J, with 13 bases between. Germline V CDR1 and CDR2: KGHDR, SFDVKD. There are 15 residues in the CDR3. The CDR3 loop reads CATSDRGTTAGELFF. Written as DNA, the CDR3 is TGTGCCACCAGTGATAGAGGGACAACGGCCGGGGAGCTGTTTTTT.

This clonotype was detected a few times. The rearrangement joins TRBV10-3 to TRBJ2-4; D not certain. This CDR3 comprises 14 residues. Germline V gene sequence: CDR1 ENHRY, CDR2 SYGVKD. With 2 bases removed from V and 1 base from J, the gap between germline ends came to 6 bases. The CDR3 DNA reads TGTGCCATCAGTGAGGCCGGGGCCAAAAACATTCAGTACTTC. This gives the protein CAISEAGAKNIQYF.

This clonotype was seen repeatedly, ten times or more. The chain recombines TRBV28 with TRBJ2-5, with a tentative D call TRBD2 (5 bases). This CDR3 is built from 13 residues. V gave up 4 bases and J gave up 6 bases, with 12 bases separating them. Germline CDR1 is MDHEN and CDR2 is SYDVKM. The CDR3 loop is CASSYSTGKTQYF. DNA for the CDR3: TGTGCCAGCAGTTACTCGACCGGGAAGACCCAGTACTTC.

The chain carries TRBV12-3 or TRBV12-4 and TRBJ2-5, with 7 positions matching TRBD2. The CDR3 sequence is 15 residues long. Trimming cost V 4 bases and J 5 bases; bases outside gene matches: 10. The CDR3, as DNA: TGTGCCAGCAGTTGGGGTTGGCGGGAGCAGGAGACCCAGTACTTC. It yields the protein CASSWGWREQETQYF.

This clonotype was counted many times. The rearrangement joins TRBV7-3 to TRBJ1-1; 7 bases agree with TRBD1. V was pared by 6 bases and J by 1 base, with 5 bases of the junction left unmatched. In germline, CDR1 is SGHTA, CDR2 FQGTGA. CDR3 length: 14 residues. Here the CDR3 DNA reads TGTGCCAGCAGTACAGGGACAGCGAACACTGAAGCTTTCTTT. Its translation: CASSTGTANTEAFF. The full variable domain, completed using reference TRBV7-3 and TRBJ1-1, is GAGVSQTPSNKVTEKGKYVELRCDPISGHTALYWYRQSLGQGPEFLIYFQGTGAADDSGLPNDRFFAVRPEGSVSTLKIQRTERGDSAVYLCASSTGTANTEAFFGQGTRLTVV.

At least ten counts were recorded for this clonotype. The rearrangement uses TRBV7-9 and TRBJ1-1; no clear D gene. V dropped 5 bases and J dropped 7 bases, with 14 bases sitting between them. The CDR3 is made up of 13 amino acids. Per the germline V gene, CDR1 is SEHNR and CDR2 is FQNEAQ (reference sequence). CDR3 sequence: CASSPVDRYEAFF. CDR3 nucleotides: TGTGCCAGCAGCCCCGTCGATCGGTATGAAGCTTTCTTT.

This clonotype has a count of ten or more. In DNA, the CDR3 is TGTGCCAGCAGCCTGGCTCCAGGGGGCCATCAGCCCCAGCATTTT. Its translation: CASSLAPGGHQPQHF. V and J are TRBV3-1 and TRBJ1-5; 8 bases align to TRBD1. The V gene's germline CDR1 is LGHDT and CDR2 YNNKEL (reference sequence). The length of the CDR3 is 15 residues. V was pared by 4 bases and J by 5 bases, with 7 bases of the junction left unmatched.

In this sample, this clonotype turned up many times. DNA of the CDR3: TGCAGTGCTAGCAGGAACTCCTACAATGAGCAGTTCTTC. Translating gives CSASRNSYNEQFF. The chain employs TRBV20-1 and TRBJ2-1; D not certain. Germline V lookup: CDR1 DFQATT, CDR2 SNEGSKA (reference sequence). This CDR3 has 13 amino acids. Deletions cut 3 bases from V and 0 bases from J, with 6 bases between.

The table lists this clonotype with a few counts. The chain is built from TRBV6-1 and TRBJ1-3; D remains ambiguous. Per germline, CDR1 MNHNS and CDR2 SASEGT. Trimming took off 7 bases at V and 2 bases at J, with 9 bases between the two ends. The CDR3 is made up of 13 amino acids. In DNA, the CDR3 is TGTGCCAGCAAACCAATTACTGGAAACACCATATATTTT. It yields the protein CASKPITGNTIYF.

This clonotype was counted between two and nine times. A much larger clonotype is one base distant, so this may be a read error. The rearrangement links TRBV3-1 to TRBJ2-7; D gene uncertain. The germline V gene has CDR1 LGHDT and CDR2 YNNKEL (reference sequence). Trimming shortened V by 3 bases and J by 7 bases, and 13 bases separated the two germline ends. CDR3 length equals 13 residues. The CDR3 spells CASSQMGYNEQYF. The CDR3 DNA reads TGTGCCAGCAGCCAGATGGGGTACAATGAGCAGTACTTC.

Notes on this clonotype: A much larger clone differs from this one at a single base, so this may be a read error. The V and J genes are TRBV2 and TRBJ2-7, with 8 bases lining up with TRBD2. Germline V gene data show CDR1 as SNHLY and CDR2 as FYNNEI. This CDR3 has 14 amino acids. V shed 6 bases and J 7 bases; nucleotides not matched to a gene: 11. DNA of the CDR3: TGTGCCAGCAGGGCCCGGGAGGGACACAATGAGCAGTACTTC. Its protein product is CASRAREGHNEQYF.

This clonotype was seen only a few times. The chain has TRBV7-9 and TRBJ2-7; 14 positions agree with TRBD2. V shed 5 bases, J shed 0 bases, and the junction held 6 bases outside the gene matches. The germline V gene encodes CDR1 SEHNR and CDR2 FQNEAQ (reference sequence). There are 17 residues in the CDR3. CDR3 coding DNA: TGTGCCAGCAGCACCGGACTAGCGGGGGGAGTCTCCTACGAGCAGTACTTC. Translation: CASSTGLAGGVSYEQYF.

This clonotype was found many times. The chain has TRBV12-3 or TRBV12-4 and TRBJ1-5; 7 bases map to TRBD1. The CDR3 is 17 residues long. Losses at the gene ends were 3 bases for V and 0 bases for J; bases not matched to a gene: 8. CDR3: CASSLGGQKTSNQPQHF. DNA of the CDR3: TGTGCCAGCAGTTTGGGGGGACAGAAGACTAGCAATCAGCCCCAGCATTTT.

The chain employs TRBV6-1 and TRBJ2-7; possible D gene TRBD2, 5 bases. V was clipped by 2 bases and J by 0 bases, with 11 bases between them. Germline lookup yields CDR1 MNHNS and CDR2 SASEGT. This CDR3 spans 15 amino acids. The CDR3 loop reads CASSERVSASYEQYF. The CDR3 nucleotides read TGTGCCAGCAGTGAAAGGGTTAGCGCCTCCTACGAGCAGTACTTC.

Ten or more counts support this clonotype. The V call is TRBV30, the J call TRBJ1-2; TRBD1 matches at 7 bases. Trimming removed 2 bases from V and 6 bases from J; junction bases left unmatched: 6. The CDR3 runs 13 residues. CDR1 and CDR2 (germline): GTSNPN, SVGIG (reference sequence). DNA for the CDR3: TGTGCCTGGAGTAGGGAGGGGGCTCATGGCTACACCTTC. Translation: CAWSREGAHGYTF.

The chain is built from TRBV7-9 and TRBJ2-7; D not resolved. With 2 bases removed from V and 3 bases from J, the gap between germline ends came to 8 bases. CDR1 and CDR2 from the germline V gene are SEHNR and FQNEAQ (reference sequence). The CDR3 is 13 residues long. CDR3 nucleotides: TGTGCCAGCAGCTTAACTACCTACTACGAGCAGTACTTC. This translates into CASSLTTYYEQYF.

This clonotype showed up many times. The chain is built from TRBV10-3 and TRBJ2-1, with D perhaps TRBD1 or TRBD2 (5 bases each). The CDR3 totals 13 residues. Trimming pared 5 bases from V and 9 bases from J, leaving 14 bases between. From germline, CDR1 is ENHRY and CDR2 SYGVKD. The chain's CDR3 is CAISPRWGSEQFF. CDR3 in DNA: TGTGCCATCAGTCCGAGATGGGGGAGTGAGCAGTTCTTC.

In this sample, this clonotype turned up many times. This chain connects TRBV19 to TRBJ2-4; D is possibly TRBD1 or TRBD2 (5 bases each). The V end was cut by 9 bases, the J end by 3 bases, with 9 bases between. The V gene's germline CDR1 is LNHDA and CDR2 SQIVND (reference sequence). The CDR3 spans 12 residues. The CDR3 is CASRDLKNIQYF. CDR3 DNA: TGTGCCAGCAGGGACCTCAAAAACATTCAGTACTTC.

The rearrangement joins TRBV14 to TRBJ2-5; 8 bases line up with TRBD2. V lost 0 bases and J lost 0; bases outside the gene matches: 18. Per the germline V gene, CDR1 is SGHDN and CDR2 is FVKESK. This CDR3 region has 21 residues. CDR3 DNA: TGTGCCAGCAGCCAAGACGTTAGAAAGGCGGGGAGCGGGAGACACCAAGAGACCCAGTACTTC. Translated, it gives CASSQDVRKAGSGRHQETQYF. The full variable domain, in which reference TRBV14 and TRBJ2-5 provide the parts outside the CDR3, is EAGVTQFPSHSVIEKGQTVTLRCDPISGHDNLYWYRRVMGKEIKFLLHFVKESKQDESGMPNNRFLAERTGGTYSTLKVQPAELEDSGVYFCASSQDVRKAGSGRHQETQYFGPGTRLLVL.

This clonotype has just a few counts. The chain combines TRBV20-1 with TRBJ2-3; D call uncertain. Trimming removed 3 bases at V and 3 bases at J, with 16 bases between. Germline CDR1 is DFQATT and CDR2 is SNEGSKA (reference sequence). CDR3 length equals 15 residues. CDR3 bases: TGCAGTGCTAGTCAAGGAGCCGTGGGGACAGATACGCAGTATTTT. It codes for CSASQGAVGTDTQYF.